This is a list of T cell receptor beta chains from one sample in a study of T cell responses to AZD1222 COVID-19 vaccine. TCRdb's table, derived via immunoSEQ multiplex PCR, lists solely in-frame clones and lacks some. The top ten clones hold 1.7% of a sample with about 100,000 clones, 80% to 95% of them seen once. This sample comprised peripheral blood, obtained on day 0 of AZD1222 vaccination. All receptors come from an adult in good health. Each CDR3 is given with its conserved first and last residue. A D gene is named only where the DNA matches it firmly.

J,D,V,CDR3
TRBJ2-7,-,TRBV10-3,CAISPAERYEQYF
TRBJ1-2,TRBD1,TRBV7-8,CASSSGQGPGYTF
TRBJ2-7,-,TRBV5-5,CASSSHTYEQYF
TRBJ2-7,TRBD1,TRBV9,CASSVGPGGGEQYF
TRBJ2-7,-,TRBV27,CASSFKGSYSYEQYF
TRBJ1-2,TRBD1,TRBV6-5,CATHGTASFYGYTF
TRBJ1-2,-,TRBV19,CASSMVGDYGYTF
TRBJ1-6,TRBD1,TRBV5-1,CASSIGQDSPLHF
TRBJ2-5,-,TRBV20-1,CSASIGGVIETQYF
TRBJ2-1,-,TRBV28,CAATGPSYNEQFF
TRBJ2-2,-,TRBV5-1,CASSSLGGNTGELFF
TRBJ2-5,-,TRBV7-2,CASSPGATRETQYF
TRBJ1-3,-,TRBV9,CASSSRVTEDTIYF
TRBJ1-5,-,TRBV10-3,CAISATASQPQHF
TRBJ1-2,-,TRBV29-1,CSVTSGSGYTF
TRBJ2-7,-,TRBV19,CASSIRPDSRYEQYF
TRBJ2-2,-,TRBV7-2,CASSLGLANTGELFF
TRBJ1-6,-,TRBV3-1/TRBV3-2,CATQKRPGTNSPLHF
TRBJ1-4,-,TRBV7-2,CASSLETGGWEKLFF
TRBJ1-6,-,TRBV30,CAWSVRDRYSPLHF
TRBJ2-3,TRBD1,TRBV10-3,CAINSGTGIGTDTQYF
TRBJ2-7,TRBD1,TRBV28,CASIPTAGTGDYEQYF
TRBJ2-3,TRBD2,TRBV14,CASSRLAGAGDTQYF
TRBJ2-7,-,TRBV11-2,CASSLDGGEQYF
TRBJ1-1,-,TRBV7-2,CASTLIGGGSTEAFF
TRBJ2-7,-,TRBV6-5,CASSSRENYEQYF
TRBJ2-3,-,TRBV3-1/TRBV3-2,CASSQVDTQYF
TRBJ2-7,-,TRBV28,CASRPQGTEQYF
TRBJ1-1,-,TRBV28,CASRAVSEAFF
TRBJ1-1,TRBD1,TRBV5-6,CASSLNRGTMNTEAFF
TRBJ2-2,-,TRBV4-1,CASSPRRGGELFF
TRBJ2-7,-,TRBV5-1,CASSLVQGYEQYF
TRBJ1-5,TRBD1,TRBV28,CASSFETGGFQPQHF
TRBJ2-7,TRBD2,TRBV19,CASTSGRYPDYEQYF
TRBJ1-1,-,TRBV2,CASQTSPTHMNTEAFF
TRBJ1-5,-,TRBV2,CASSGKQGAPNQPQHF
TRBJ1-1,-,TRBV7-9,CASSLYKDKNTEAFF
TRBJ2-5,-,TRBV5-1,CASSSEGGQETQYF
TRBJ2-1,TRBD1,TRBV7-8,CASSLQTRGSYNEQFF
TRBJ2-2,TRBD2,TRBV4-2,CASSQDQAGLAVSGELFF
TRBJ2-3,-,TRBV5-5,CASSLEWTSTDTQYF
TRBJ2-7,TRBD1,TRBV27,CASSRGTGVEQYF
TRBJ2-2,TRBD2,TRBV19,CASSIVLAETGELFF
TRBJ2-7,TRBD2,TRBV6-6,CASGSYSSGRAYEQYF